Listed below are T cell receptor beta chains from one sample, sequenced in a study of human T cells and chemical hapten exposure. MiXCR, run by TCRdb on the RACE reads, gives a single entry per CDR3 protein. This sample carries approximately 74,000 distinct CDR3 sequences, 30% to 35% of them seen once, and the ten largest clones take about 9.6%. The sequenced sample was whole blood, obtained in connection with sensitization to the hapten diphenylcyclopropenone (DPC). Receptor source: a man aged 40-49 years with alopecia areata. Some clones in this sample may be carry-over from other donors' samples. Both conserved end residues are part of each CDR3. A D gene is named only where the DNA matches it firmly. The size of a clone is reported for some rows only, either as once, few or many, or as a class for expanded clones.

>-|TRBJ2-2|TRBV12-3/TRBV12-4|TRBD1
TGTGCCAGCAGTAAGAGACAGGGGATCGGGGAGCTGTTTTTT
CASSKRQGIGELFF
>few|TRBJ2-1|TRBV20-1|-
TGCAGTGCAACTCCCTCCCCCGGGACTCCTCAGTTCTTC
CSATPSPGTPQFF
>-|TRBJ2-3|TRBV12-3/TRBV12-4|TRBD2
TGTGCCTGCAGTTTCGGGCTAGGCGGGAGAGGCACAGATACGCAGTATTTT
CACSFGLGGRGTDTQYF
>-|TRBJ2-5|TRBV28|TRBD2
TGTGCCAGCATCCTGACTAGCGGACTCGGGGCCCAGTACTTC
CASILTSGLGAQYF
>-|TRBJ2-3|TRBV15|TRBD2
TGTGCCACCAGCAGAGATCCTGGGGGACTAGGTCAAGATACGCAGTATTTT
CATSRDPGGLGQDTQYF
>-|TRBJ2-1|TRBV20-1|TRBD1
TGCAGTGCCGCACAGGGGGCTTTTAGGAATGAGCAGTTCTTC
CSAAQGAFRNEQFF
>-|TRBJ2-5|TRBV11-3|-
TGTGCCAGCAGCTTATCGGACACTCAAGAGACCCAGTACTTC
CASSLSDTQETQYF
>-|TRBJ2-1|TRBV11-2|-
TGTGCCAGCAGCTTAGATCGTACAGGTGAGCAGTTCTTC
CASSLDRTGEQFF
>-|TRBJ2-4|TRBV29-1|-
TGCAGCGTTGCGATGGGTGGAAGACTAGCCAAAAACATTCAGTACTTC
CSVAMGGRLAKNIQYF
>-|TRBJ2-5|TRBV11-1|-
TGTGCCAGCAGCTTGGAGGCCGGGTTGGGGCAAGAGACCCAGTACTTC
CASSLEAGLGQETQYF
>-|TRBJ1-3|TRBV20-1|-
TGCAGTGCTAGACCCCGGTTATCGGGGACTGGAAACACCGTATATTTT
CSARPRLSGTGNTVYF
>-|TRBJ1-1|TRBV7-9|TRBD1
TGTGCCAGCAGACCCAGGGGGCTCGGCACTGAAGCTTTCTTT
CASRPRGLGTEAFF
>few|TRBJ1-1|TRBV5-1|-
TGCGCCAGCAGCTTGGTAGGGGCTGCGCGGGGTGAAGCTTTCTTT
CASSLVGAARGEAFF
>few|TRBJ1-4|TRBV7-9|TRBD1
TGTGCCAGCAGCTCCGAGAGGACAGGGGGACTTGAAAAACTGTTTTTT
CASSSERTGGLEKLFF
>-|TRBJ1-1|TRBV28|TRBD1
TGTGCCAGCAGTTCCGGACAGGGGTCTACGAACACTGAAGCTTTCTTT
CASSSGQGSTNTEAFF
>-|TRBJ2-6|TRBV28|-
TGTGCCAGCAGTTTTGTCTCTGGGGCCAACGTCCTGACTTTC
CASSFVSGANVLTF
>-|TRBJ2-1|TRBV3-1|TRBD2
TGTGCCAGCAGCCTAACTAGCGGTGAGCAGTTCTTC
CASSLTSGEQFF
>-|TRBJ2-3|TRBV28|-
TGTGCCAGCAGCCGAACGAGCCTTGATACGCAGTATTTT
CASSRTSLDTQYF
>-|TRBJ1-1|TRBV18|-
TGTGCCAGCTCACCTGAAGGATTGGGCACTGAAGCTTTCTTT
CASSPEGLGTEAFF
>-|TRBJ2-2|TRBV5-4|-
TGTGCCAGCAGCTTGCCGGGAAACACCGGGGAGCTGTTTTTT
CASSLPGNTGELFF
>few|TRBJ2-2|TRBV19|-
TGTGCCAGCCTCGGGCTTAGGAACACCGGGGAGCTGTTTTTT
CASLGLRNTGELFF
>few|TRBJ2-3|TRBV2|-
TGTGCCAGCAGTGTAAGACTTCCGCGGAGTTCAGATACGCAGTATTTT
CASSVRLPRSSDTQYF
>many|TRBJ1-5|TRBV28|-
TGTGCCAGCAGTTTAGGCGATGGTAGCAATCAGCCCCAGCATTTT
CASSLGDGSNQPQHF
>many|TRBJ1-3|TRBV29-1|-
TGCAGCGTTGGGTCGGGAGCTGGAAACACCATATATTTT
CSVGSGAGNTIYF
>once|TRBJ2-1|TRBV6-5|TRBD1
TGTGCCAGCAGTGGGCCCGGGACAGTTCTCAATGAGCAGTTCTTC
CASSGPGTVLNEQFF
>-|TRBJ1-6|TRBV11-2|TRBD1
TGTGCCAGCAGCTTAGGGACAGGTTATAATTCACCCCTCCACTTT
CASSLGTGYNSPLHF
>-|TRBJ1-1|TRBV12-3/TRBV12-4|-
TGTGCCAGCAGTTTCTCGATGAACACTGAAGCTTTCTTT
CASSFSMNTEAFF
>-|TRBJ1-5|TRBV19|-
TGTGCCAGTAGTACGGCAGCGAGCAATCAGCCCCAGCATTTT
CASSTAASNQPQHF
>-|TRBJ2-4|TRBV5-4|TRBD2
TGTGCCAGCAGCTTGGGGGCCATGACTAGCGGGAGTGGGAACATTCAGTACTTC
CASSLGAMTSGSGNIQYF
>-|TRBJ2-7|TRBV27|TRBD2
TGTGCCAGCAGAACTAGCGGGATTTACGAGCAGTACTTC
CASRTSGIYEQYF